Here is one T cell receptor (beta chain) with its context. Trimming shortened V by 3 bases and J by 0 bases, and 17 bases separated the two germline ends. This CDR3 spans 17 amino acids. In germline, CDR1 is MNHNS, CDR2 SASEGT. This sample was included in a study of blood T cell repertoires in COVID-19. Study overall: The samples span acute and convalescent COVID-19 from the United States, Italy and Spain. The analysed material was cDNA or gDNA that came from T cells, B-cell-depleted T cells, or PBMCs.

Original analysis: Estimates of nucleated cell counts were drawn from the amplification of reference gene primers. Some clones are missing from TCRdb's copy, which holds only in-frame ones; the method was immunoSEQ multiplex PCR. V and J calls and clone size are given by that table; D and trimming were obtained from the DNA. The sample lists some 45,000 clones, about four fifths occurring once. The rearrangement links TRBV6-1 to TRBJ1-1, with a tentative D call TRBD1 (5 bases). The material sequenced was peripheral blood. The clonotype comes from a human donor in a cohort sampled during active COVID-19. CDR3 protein: CASSDPGGWRMNTEAFF. The DNA of the CDR3 is TGTGCCAGCAGTGACCCGGGGGGGTGGAGAATGAACACTGAAGCTTTCTTT.